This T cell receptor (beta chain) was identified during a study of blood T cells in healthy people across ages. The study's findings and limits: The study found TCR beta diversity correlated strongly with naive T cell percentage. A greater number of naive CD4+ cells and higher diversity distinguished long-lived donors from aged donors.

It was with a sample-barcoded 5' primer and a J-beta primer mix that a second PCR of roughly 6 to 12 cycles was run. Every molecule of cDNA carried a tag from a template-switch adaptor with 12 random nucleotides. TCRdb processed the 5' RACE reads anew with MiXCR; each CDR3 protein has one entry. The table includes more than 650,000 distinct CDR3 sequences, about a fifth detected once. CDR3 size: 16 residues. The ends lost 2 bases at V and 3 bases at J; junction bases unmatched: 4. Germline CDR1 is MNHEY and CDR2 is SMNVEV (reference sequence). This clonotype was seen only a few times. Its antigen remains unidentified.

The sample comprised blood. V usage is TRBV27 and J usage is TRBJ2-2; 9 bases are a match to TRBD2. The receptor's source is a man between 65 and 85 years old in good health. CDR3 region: CASSLSLAGYTGELFF. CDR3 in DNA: TGTGCCAGCAGTTTAAGTCTAGCGGGGTACACCGGGGAGCTGTTTTTT.